Presented here are 20 T cell receptor beta chains from one specimen sequenced in a study of technical replicates of blood from a handful of donors. The table came from immunoSEQ multiplex PCR; TCRdb's copy has only in-frame clones and leaves some out. The table has almost 55,000 clones, around 94% seen once. Sequenced material: T cells isolated from PBMCs. These receptor sequences come from a human donor in good health.

This rearrangement joins TRBV5-1 to TRBJ1-2; 7 bases match TRBD1. This CDR3 is built from 14 residues. Germline lookup yields CDR1 SGHRS and CDR2 YFSETQ. J gave up 4 bases and V 4 bases, and 7 bases lay outside the gene matches. DNA for the CDR3: TGCGCCAGCAGCGTGGGACAGAACATCTATGGCTACACCTTC. It specifies CASSVGQNIYGYTF.

V is TRBV7-9 and J is TRBJ2-5, with 11 bases that match TRBD2. Germline V gene sequence: CDR1 SEHNR, CDR2 FQNEAQ (reference sequence). The trim removed 7 bases at V and 5 bases at J, leaving 6 bases unmatched. CDR3 length: 14 residues. CDR3 protein: CASILAGGGETQYF. As DNA, the CDR3 is TGTGCCAGCATCCTAGCGGGAGGAGGGGAGACCCAGTACTTC. Full variable domain (missing parts from reference TRBV7-9 and TRBJ2-5): DTGVSQNPRHKITKRGQNVTFRCDPISEHNRLYWYRQTLGQGPEFLTYFQNEAQLEKSRLLSDRFSAERPKGSFSTLEIQRTEQGDSAMYLCASILAGGGETQYFGPGTRLLVL.

The rearrangement uses TRBV29-1 and TRBJ2-3, with a possible D match to TRBD2 (6 bases). The CDR3 has 12 amino acids. Trimming stripped 4 bases from V and 6 bases from J, with 11 bases between. Germline V lookup: CDR1 SQVTM, CDR2 ANQGSEA. CDR3 coding DNA: TGCAGCGTTGTCCGGGAGTGGGATACGCAGTATTTT. Encoded protein: CSVVREWDTQYF.

The chain employs TRBV5-5 and TRBJ2-5, with 7 bases lining up with TRBD1. CDR1 and CDR2 from the germline V gene are SGHKS and YYEKEE (reference sequence). With V trimmed by 2 bases and J by 2 bases, 3 bases remained unmatched. CDR3 size: 14 residues. In nucleotides, the CDR3 is TGTGCCAGCAGCTTACGGGACAGACAAGAGACCCAGTACTTC. Amino acid sequence: CASSLRDRQETQYF.

The rearrangement joins TRBV5-1 to TRBJ2-7; D possibly corresponds to TRBD1 (5 bases). The CDR3 totals 17 residues. Between the trimmed V and J ends, which lost 0 bases and 0 bases, there was a span of 16 bases. In germline, CDR1 is SGHRS, CDR2 YFSETQ. The CDR3 DNA reads TGCGCCAGCAGCTTGGTGAGGACCAGGGAATACTCCTACGAGCAGTACTTC. Translated, it gives CASSLVRTREYSYEQYF.

The chain recombines TRBV9 with TRBJ1-5; D is perhaps TRBD1 (5 bases). V was trimmed by 0 bases and J by 0 bases, leaving 7 bases between them. CDR3 size: 15 residues. CDR1 is SGDLS and CDR2 is YYNGEE in the germline V gene. CDR3 DNA: TGTGCCAGCAGCGTAGACGGACATAGCAATCAGCCCCAGCATTTT. It specifies CASSVDGHSNQPQHF.

The chain links TRBV6-5 to TRBJ1-4, with unresolved D. With 0 bases removed from V and 4 bases from J, the gap between germline ends came to 12 bases. Germline CDR1 and CDR2: MNHEY and SVGAGI. The CDR3 totals 16 residues. In DNA form, the CDR3 reads TGTGCCAGCAGTTACTCGAAATACAGTTATAATGAAAAACTGTTTTTT. Protein product: CASSYSKYSYNEKLFF.

The chain links TRBV12-5 to TRBJ1-6; D not resolved. CDR3 length: 17 residues. Germline values: CDR1 LGHNT, CDR2 FRNRAP. V lost 1 base and J lost 0, with 10 bases in between. The CDR3 region is CASGLGQDSSYNSPLHF. Here the CDR3 DNA reads TGTGCTAGTGGTTTGGGCCAGGATAGCTCCTATAATTCACCCCTCCACTTT.

This chain links TRBV28 with TRBJ1-5, with 8 bases lining up with TRBD1. Trimming cost V 7 bases and J 6 bases; bases outside gene matches: 8. The germline V gene has CDR1 MDHEN and CDR2 SYDVKM. CDR3 length equals 14 residues. The CDR3 loop reads CASKDRARSQPQHF. In DNA form, the CDR3 reads TGTGCCAGCAAGGACAGGGCTAGGAGTCAGCCCCAGCATTTT.

This clone has only one observation. The J gene is TRBJ2-3, the V gene TRBV5-4, with TRBD2 identical over 10 bases. CDR1 SGHNT and CDR2 YYREEE come from the germline V gene (reference sequence). The CDR3 has 15 residues. V shed 4 bases and J 0 bases; nucleotides not matched to a gene: 2. CDR3 loop: CASSQTSGSTDTQYF. The CDR3 DNA sequence: TGTGCCAGCAGCCAGACTAGCGGGAGCACAGATACGCAGTATTTT.

The chain couples TRBV20-1 to TRBJ2-7; 7 bases align to TRBD1. The CDR3 runs 11 residues. Losses at the gene ends were 5 bases for V and 9 bases for J; bases not matched to a gene: 7. Germline V gene sequence: CDR1 DFQATT, CDR2 SNEGSKA (reference sequence). CDR3 region: CSARGQLLQYF. CDR3 DNA sequence: TGCAGTGCTCGGGGACAGCTACTGCAGTACTTC.

The chain combines TRBV13 with TRBJ1-6, with 9 nucleotides matching TRBD1. Germline V gene lookup returns CDR1 PRHDT and CDR2 FYEKMQ (reference sequence). Unmatched junction bases numbered 4, after V lost 1 base and J lost 9 bases. The CDR3 totals 15 residues. This CDR3 reads CASSLVGTGTSPLHF. The DNA for the CDR3 is TGTGCCAGCAGCTTAGTCGGGACAGGGACTTCACCCCTCCACTTT.

This chain uses TRBV10-2 with TRBJ2-1, with TRBD2 matching over 10 bases. V was pared by 5 bases and J by 9 bases, with 13 bases of the junction left unmatched. From germline, CDR1 is WSHSY and CDR2 SAAADI. The CDR3 is 16 amino acids. The CDR3 sequence is CASSPLAGVTDVEQFF. The CDR3 DNA follows: TGCGCCAGCAGTCCCCTAGCGGGAGTGACGGATGTTGAGCAGTTCTTC.

The gene calls are TRBV11-2 and TRBJ2-3; 13 positions agree with TRBD2. This CDR3 comprises 16 residues. Germline CDR1 reads SGHAT; CDR2 reads FQNNGV. The V and J ends lost 4 bases and 4 bases, in that order; junction bases with no gene match: 5. The CDR3: CASSYTSGGASDTQYF. As DNA, the CDR3 is TGTGCCAGCAGCTACACTAGCGGGGGGGCCTCAGATACGCAGTATTTT. Drawing the rest from reference TRBV11-2 and TRBJ2-3, the complete variable domain is EAGVAQSPRYKIIEKRQSVAFWCNPISGHATLYWYQQILGQGPKLLIQFQNNGVVDDSQLPKDRFSAERLKGVDSTLKIQPAKLEDSAVYLCASSYTSGGASDTQYFGPGTRLTVL.

The V and J genes are TRBV15 and TRBJ2-3, with D hard to call. CDR1 and CDR2 (germline): LNHNV, YYDKDF (reference sequence). V was trimmed by 5 bases and J by 6 bases, leaving 12 bases between them. This CDR3 region has 13 residues. The CDR3 here is CATSPRFYDTQYF. The CDR3 region has the DNA TGTGCCACCAGCCCCCGTTTCTACGATACGCAGTATTTT.

The J gene is TRBJ2-3, the V gene TRBV5-4; possibly TRBD1 for D (5 bases). The germline V and J ends were trimmed by 0 bases and 0 bases, with 11 bases remaining between them. The germline V gene encodes CDR1 SGHNT and CDR2 YYREEE (reference sequence). The CDR3 runs to 16 residues. CDR3 protein: CASSLAPGQSTDTQYF. Written as DNA, the CDR3 is TGTGCCAGCAGCTTGGCGCCAGGGCAGAGCACAGATACGCAGTATTTT.

The chain uses TRBV5-6 and TRBJ2-7; 8 bases map to TRBD1. With 0 bases clipped from V and 2 bases from J, the junction kept 1 base outside the gene matches. Germline values: CDR1 SGHDT, CDR2 YYEEEE. This CDR3 region has 14 residues. CDR3 nucleotide sequence: TGTGCCAGCAGCTTGGTGACAGGGGCCTACGAGCAGTACTTC. This encodes CASSLVTGAYEQYF.

The genes are TRBV15 and TRBJ2-1, with 12 nucleotides matching TRBD2. The CDR3 spans 16 residues. Germline CDR1 is LNHNV and CDR2 is YYDKDF (reference sequence). Trimming cost V 1 base and J 10 bases; bases outside gene matches: 8. The CDR3 sequence is CATSRALAGGSGEQFF. As DNA, the CDR3 is TGTGCCACCAGCAGAGCCCTAGCGGGGGGGTCGGGAGAGCAGTTCTTC.

This clone was picked up a small number of times. This chain joins TRBV12-5 and TRBJ1-5, with 7 nucleotides matching TRBD1. CDR3 size: 14 residues. The germline gives CDR1 LGHNT, CDR2 FRNRAP. V shed 4 bases, J shed 1 base, and the junction held 1 base outside the gene matches. For the CDR3, the DNA is TGTGCTAGTGGTTCGGACAGGAGCAATCAGCCCCAGCATTTT. This gives the protein CASGSDRSNQPQHF.

The J gene is TRBJ2-7, the V gene TRBV10-2; 10 positions agree with TRBD2. CDR3 length: 15 amino acids. Germline V lookup: CDR1 WSHSY, CDR2 SAAADI. V gave up 3 bases and J gave up 3 bases; unmatched junction bases: 5. CDR3 amino acids: CASSDLTSGIYEQYF. The DNA for the CDR3 is TGCGCCAGCAGTGACTTAACTAGCGGGATCTACGAGCAGTACTTC.